This section outlines one T cell receptor beta chain sequence together with its context. CDR1 is SQVTM and CDR2 is ANQGSEA in the germline V gene. V lost 1 base to trimming and J lost 9 bases; unmatched junction nucleotides: 11. This CDR3 is built from 14 residues. This sample is drawn from a study of T cell changes during pregnancy in multiple sclerosis. Using immunoSEQ multiplex PCR, the repertoire was profiled, and TCRdb retains in-frame clones only, with some absent. The sample records approximately 22,000 clones, about 88% being singletons. The receptor was derived from a female donor in good health, enrolled as a control in a pregnancy study. J is TRBJ2-7 and V is TRBV29-1, with 8 bases that match TRBD1. The source material was CD4+ T cells from peripheral blood mononuclear cells, sampled in the first trimester of pregnancy. CDR3 in DNA: TGCAGCGTTGAAGGGGGACAGGCTAAGGTTGGGCAGTACTTC. Translated: CSVEGGQAKVGQYF.